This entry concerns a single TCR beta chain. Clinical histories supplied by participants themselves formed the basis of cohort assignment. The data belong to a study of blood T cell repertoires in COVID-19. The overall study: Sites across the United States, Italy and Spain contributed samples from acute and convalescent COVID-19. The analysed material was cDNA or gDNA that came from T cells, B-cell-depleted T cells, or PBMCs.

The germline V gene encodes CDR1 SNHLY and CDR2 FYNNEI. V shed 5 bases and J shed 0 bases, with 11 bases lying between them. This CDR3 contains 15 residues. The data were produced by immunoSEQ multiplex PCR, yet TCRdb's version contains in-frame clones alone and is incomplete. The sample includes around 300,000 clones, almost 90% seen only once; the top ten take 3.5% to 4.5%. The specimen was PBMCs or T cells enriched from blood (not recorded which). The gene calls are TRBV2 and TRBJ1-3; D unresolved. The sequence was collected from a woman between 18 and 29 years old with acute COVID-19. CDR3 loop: CASSRDTYSGNTIYF. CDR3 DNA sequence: TGTGCCAGCAGTCGTGACACCTACTCTGGAAACACCATATATTTT.